This is a list of T cell receptor beta chains from one sample in a study of T cell responses to AZD1222 COVID-19 vaccine. Here immunoSEQ multiplex PCR was the method, and the copy in TCRdb shows in-frame clones only, minus some. Of more than 75,000 clones in the sample, about 88% are singletons; the top ten hold about 1.5%. This sample comprised peripheral blood, obtained on day 0 of AZD1222 vaccination. Receptors were obtained from an adult in good health. Both conserved end residues are part of each CDR3. D genes are given only for firm matches. Not every row has a clone size; where given, it reads once, few, many or a size class.

>NA|NA|13|TRBJ1-1|TRBV29-1
TGCAGCGGCGCCCAGGGGACGAACACTGAAGCTTTCTTT
CSGAQGTNTEAFF
>NA|TRBD1|14|TRBJ1-4|TRBV28
TGTGCCAGCAGGACACAGGGGACTAATGAAAAACTGTTTTTT
CASRTQGTNEKLFF
>NA|NA|13|TRBJ1-6|TRBV28
TGTGCCAGCCTCAAATTCGGGGATTCACCCCTCCACTTT
CASLKFGDSPLHF
>NA|NA|15|TRBJ1-5|TRBV18
TGTGCCAGCTCACCGATAGGACCAGCTGATCAGCCCCAGCATTTT
CASSPIGPADQPQHF
>NA|NA|13|TRBJ1-1|TRBV27
TGTGCCAGCAGCCTGAACAGGAACACTGAAGCTTTCTTT
CASSLNRNTEAFF
>NA|NA|14|TRBJ1-1|TRBV2
TGTGCCAGCAGTGCTGCGGGGACCAACACTGAAGCTTTCTTT
CASSAAGTNTEAFF
>NA|NA|14|TRBJ2-5|TRBV10-3
TGTGCCATCAGTTCATTCGACAGACTAGAGACCCAGTACTTC
CAISSFDRLETQYF
>NA|NA|15|TRBJ1-5|TRBV7-2
TGTGCCAGCAGCTTAGCGGGGGGCCGCAATCAGCCCCAGCATTTT
CASSLAGGRNQPQHF
>once|NA|14|TRBJ1-6|TRBV7-9
TGTGCCAGCAGCGCAGCAGGGCCGGATTCACCCCTCCACTTT
CASSAAGPDSPLHF
>few|NA|16|TRBJ1-1|TRBV11-2
TGTGCCAGCAGCTTAAAGTTCGGACAGCGGAACACTGAAGCTTTCTTT
CASSLKFGQRNTEAFF
>NA|NA|14|TRBJ1-4|TRBV5-5
TGTGCCAGCAGCTTGGAGGGGTCTAATGAAAAACTGTTTTTT
CASSLEGSNEKLFF
>once|TRBD1|16|TRBJ1-5|TRBV6-5
TGTGCCAGCAGTTACCGCCGGACAGGGAGCAATCAGCCCCAGCATTTT
CASSYRRTGSNQPQHF
>NA|NA|15|TRBJ2-2|TRBV5-1
TGCGCCAGCACGTCGGCAGGGACGAACACCGGGGAGCTGTTTTTT
CASTSAGTNTGELFF
>NA|NA|14|TRBJ1-6|TRBV7-2
TGTGCCAGCAGCCTTCGGGGGGACGAGGGGGCCCTCCACTTT
CASSLRGDEGALHF
>NA|TRBD2|15|TRBJ2-1|TRBV7-9
TGTGCCAGCAGACGCGGGGGATCAGACTACAATGAGCAGTTCTTC
CASRRGGSDYNEQFF
>NA|NA|14|TRBJ2-5|TRBV9
TGTGCCAGCAGCCCCCAGGGTATCCAAGAGACCCAGTACTTC
CASSPQGIQETQYF
>NA|TRBD1|14|TRBJ1-2|TRBV7-8
TGTGCCAGCAGCCCACAGGACAGGGGCTATGGCTACACCTTC
CASSPQDRGYGYTF
>NA|TRBD1|18|TRBJ2-6|TRBV5-1
TGCGCCAGCAGCTTGGGAGGGACAGATGATACTGGGGCCAACGTCCTGACTTTC
CASSLGGTDDTGANVLTF
>NA|NA|13|TRBJ1-1|TRBV6-9
TGTGCCAGCAGTTACGTCCACGGCACTGAAGCTTTCTTT
CASSYVHGTEAFF
>NA|TRBD1|15|TRBJ1-3|TRBV7-9
TGTGCCAGCAGCTTCCGGACAGGGGCTGGAAACACCATATATTTT
CASSFRTGAGNTIYF
>NA|TRBD1|13|TRBJ1-1|TRBV7-9
TGTGCCAGCAGCTCACAGGGGTACACTGAAGCTTTCTTT
CASSSQGYTEAFF
>NA|NA|16|TRBJ1-2|TRBV10-3
TGTGCCATCAGTGACCCTCCCGGCGGGGGGACGGGTGGCTACACCTTC
CAISDPPGGGTGGYTF
>NA|TRBD1|16|TRBJ1-1|TRBV18
TGTGCCAGCTCACCACGAATACAGGGGGAAGACACTGAAGCTTTCTTT
CASSPRIQGEDTEAFF
>NA|NA|16|TRBJ1-5|TRBV6-1
TGTGCCAGCAGTGAAGAGGCGGGGTCGGGCAATCAGCCCCAGCATTTT
CASSEEAGSGNQPQHF
>NA|TRBD1|16|TRBJ2-3|TRBV15
TGTGCCACCAGCAGACGAGGGACAGGACATACAGATACGCAGTATTTT
CATSRRGTGHTDTQYF
>once|TRBD1|14|TRBJ2-1|TRBV6-5
TGTGCCAGCAGTTACCGCCAGGGGGCGAACGAGCAGTTCTTC
CASSYRQGANEQFF
>NA|NA|14|TRBJ1-5|TRBV29-1
TGCAGCGTTGGTGGTTCCCGAAGCAATCAGCCCCAGCATTTT
CSVGGSRSNQPQHF
>NA|NA|16|TRBJ1-5|TRBV7-9
TGTGCCAGCAGCTTAGGGATAGGTCGCGCCAATCAGCCCCAGCATTTT
CASSLGIGRANQPQHF
>NA|TRBD2|15|TRBJ2-3|TRBV5-1
TGCGCCAGCGGGACTAGCGGGGGGGATGCAGATACGCAGTATTTT
CASGTSGGDADTQYF
>NA|NA|14|TRBJ1-1|TRBV7-2
TGTGCCAGCAGCGCGGGACGTTCGAACACTGAAGCTTTCTTT
CASSAGRSNTEAFF
>once|NA|13|TRBJ2-3|TRBV3-1/TRBV3-2
TGTGCCAGCGCAGGGGCGCACACAGATACGCAGTATTTT
CASAGAHTDTQYF
>NA|NA|14|TRBJ2-4|TRBV21-1
TGTGCCAGCACTAAATATATAGCCAAAAACATTCAGTACTTC
CASTKYIAKNIQYF
>NA|NA|13|TRBJ1-2|TRBV4-2
TGTGCCAGCAGCCAAGTTGAAGGGAATGGCTACACCTTC
CASSQVEGNGYTF
>once|NA|14|TRBJ1-6|TRBV7-2
TGTGCCAGCACCTTGAAGTTTCAAGGGTCCCCCCTCCACTTT
CASTLKFQGSPLHF
>NA|NA|16|TRBJ1-1|TRBV20-1
TGCAGTGCTAGTGATCCTCGGACCCGAACAAACACTGAAGCTTTCTTT
CSASDPRTRTNTEAFF
>NA|TRBD2|18|TRBJ2-3|TRBV5-1
TGCGCCAGCAGCTTGGGGGGGCTAGCGGGGCCTAACACAGATACGCAGTATTTT
CASSLGGLAGPNTDTQYF
>NA|NA|16|TRBJ2-1|TRBV5-4
TGTGCCAGCAGCTTAGGTCGGGGTAGCTCCTACAATGAGCAGTTCTTC
CASSLGRGSSYNEQFF
>few|NA|14|TRBJ1-2|TRBV6-2/TRBV6-3
TGTGCCAGCAGTTCCGTCCAGGGTTTCTATGGCTACACCTTC
CASSSVQGFYGYTF
>NA|NA|14|TRBJ2-5|TRBV19
TGTGCCAGTAGTAGCGGACTATTCCAAGAGACCCAGTACTTC
CASSSGLFQETQYF
>NA|NA|11|TRBJ2-7|TRBV12-3/TRBV12-4
TGTGCCAGCAGCCAATCCTACGAGCAGTACTTC
CASSQSYEQYF
>NA|NA|15|TRBJ1-3|TRBV11-2
TGTGCCAGCAGCCCAATCGGGGGAAGCTCTGGCACCATATATTTT
CASSPIGGSSGTIYF
>NA|NA|13|TRBJ1-5|TRBV30
TGTGCCTGGAACTCCGGGGGCAATCAGCCCCAGCATTTT
CAWNSGGNQPQHF